These 7 T cell receptor beta chains came from one sample sequenced in a study of PD-L1 blockade in urothelial cancer. Assay used: immunoSEQ multiplex PCR; TCRdb lists only in-frame clones, some missing. This sample has approximately 37,000 clones, with around four fifths found just once. This specimen consisted of PBMCs, obtained around atezolizumab (anti-PD-L1) treatment. The receptors shown here come from a man aged 60-69 years with urothelial cancer.

The rearrangement links TRBV5-1 to TRBJ1-1, with 8 bases that match TRBD1. The CDR3 is 15 residues long. Germline lookup yields CDR1 SGHRS and CDR2 YFSETQ. Unmatched junction bases numbered 9, after V lost 4 bases and J lost 4 bases. The CDR3 is CASSQYGQGVTEAFF. In nucleotides, the CDR3 is TGCGCCAGCAGCCAATACGGACAGGGCGTCACTGAAGCTTTCTTT.

This clone was observed a few times. CDR3 in DNA: TGTGCCAGCAGCCTCTTGGGACAGGGACGAAACACAGATACGCAGTATTTT. Translating it yields CASSLLGQGRNTDTQYF. This chain connects TRBV5-5 to TRBJ2-3, with 9 bases that match TRBD1. The CDR3 loop spans 17 amino acids. The germline gives CDR1 SGHKS, CDR2 YYEKEE (reference sequence). With V trimmed by 4 bases and J by 2 bases, 11 bases remained unmatched.

The chain is built from TRBV19 and TRBJ1-1; possibly TRBD1 for D (5 bases). The V and J ends lost 6 bases and 1 base respectively, with 15 bases between them. Germline CDR1 LNHDA, CDR2 SQIVND (reference sequence). The CDR3 spans 15 residues. In DNA form, the CDR3 reads TGTGCCAGTAGCCCCGGGGGGTCTACGAACACTGAAGCTTTCTTT. Its translation: CASSPGGSTNTEAFF.

The chain recombines TRBV5-4 with TRBJ2-3, with D perhaps TRBD2 (6 bases). Trimming pared 0 bases from V and 2 bases from J, leaving 10 bases between. CDR3 size: 15 residues. Germline CDR1 is SGHNT and CDR2 is YYREEE (reference sequence). The CDR3 nucleotides read TGTGCCAGCAGCTTGGCCAGGCGGGACACAGATACGCAGTATTTT. It yields the protein CASSLARRDTDTQYF.

The count of this clone is one. The chain is built from TRBV27 and TRBJ2-7; TRBD1 aligns across 7 bases. The J segment lost 1 base and the V segment lost 5 bases, leaving 2 bases of the junction unmatched. The CDR3 has 13 amino acids. The germline V gene encodes CDR1 MNHEY and CDR2 SMNVEV (reference sequence). This chain's CDR3 is CASSQTGSYEQYF. Written as DNA, the CDR3 is TGTGCCAGCAGTCAGACAGGGTCCTACGAGCAGTACTTC.

V gene TRBV28 combines with J gene TRBJ2-7; the match to TRBD2 covers 8 bases. CDR1 and CDR2 (germline): MDHEN, SYDVKM. CDR3 length equals 14 residues. V gave up 6 bases and J gave up 0 bases; unmatched junction bases: 4. CDR3 nucleotide sequence: TGTGCCAGCAGGCTAGCGGGCAACTCCTACGAGCAGTACTTC. Its translation is CASRLAGNSYEQYF. The full variable domain, with the rest looked up from reference TRBV28 and TRBJ2-7, is DVKVTQSSRYLVKRTGEKVFLECVQDMDHENMFWYRQDPGLGLRLIYFSYDVKMKEKGDIPEGYSVSREKKERFSLILESASTNQTSMYLCASRLAGNSYEQYFGPGTRLTVT.

This clone occurred a few times. This chain uses TRBV4-3 with TRBJ2-5, with TRBD1 identical over 9 bases. CDR3 length: 16 amino acids. V dropped 4 bases and J dropped 1; count of bases not matched to a gene: 7. The germline V gene encodes CDR1 LGHNA and CDR2 YSLEER. CDR3 residues: CASSPGTGYSQETQYF. The DNA for the CDR3 is TGCGCCAGCAGCCCGGGGACAGGGTATAGCCAAGAGACCCAGTACTTC.